Listed below are T cell receptor beta chains from one sample, sequenced in a study of blood T cell repertoires in COVID-19. This table comes from immunoSEQ multiplex PCR, and its TCRdb copy is limited to in-frame clones, with some not included. The repertoire holds 250,000 to 300,000 clones, with roughly nine tenths as singletons. The sequenced sample was peripheral blood. Source of these receptors: a woman between 45 and 60 years old who had recovered from COVID-19. Each CDR3 is given with its conserved first and last residue. The D gene is left open where the match is weak. Clone size is not always given. Where it is, it says once, few, many or a class for expanded clones.

j_gene,v_gene,len,d_gene,abundance,CDR3nt,CDR3aa
TRBJ1-1,TRBV29-1,11,NA,NA,TGCAGCATGGCCGAGAACACTGAAGCTTTCTTT,CSMAENTEAFF
TRBJ2-7,TRBV5-1,15,NA,once,TGCGCCAGCAGCTCCGATCTGGCAGGGTTTCGCGAGCAGTACTTC,CASSSDLAGFREQYF
TRBJ1-2,TRBV6-2/TRBV6-3,14,NA,NA,TGTGCCAGCAGCCCCAGGTACGGGAGAAATGGCTACACCTTC,CASSPRYGRNGYTF
TRBJ2-7,TRBV6-6,14,TRBD1,NA,TGTGCCAGCAGTTACCACAGGGGGGTCCACGAGCAGTACTTC,CASSYHRGVHEQYF
TRBJ2-1,TRBV9,14,NA,NA,TGTGCCAGCAGCTTCTTAGACTCATCGGGGGAGCAGTTCTTC,CASSFLDSSGEQFF
TRBJ1-2,TRBV6-5,14,NA,NA,TGTGCCACCTGGGGAGGGGGGATGGAGTATGGCTACACCTTC,CATWGGGMEYGYTF
TRBJ1-3,TRBV9,14,TRBD1,NA,TGTGCCAGCAGCTTCGGGACAGTTGGAAACACCATATATTTT,CASSFGTVGNTIYF
TRBJ2-4,TRBV30,14,TRBD1,NA,TGTGCCTGGAGTGTGGGGACAGGGCCGGACATTCAGTACTTC,CAWSVGTGPDIQYF
TRBJ2-3,TRBV18,16,NA,few,TGTGCCAGCTCACGAGCTGCCGGGGGATCCACAGATACGCAGTATTTT,CASSRAAGGSTDTQYF
TRBJ2-3,TRBV28,15,TRBD2,NA,TGTGCCAGCAGTGGGACTAGCGGGAGCACAGATACGCAGTATTTT,CASSGTSGSTDTQYF
TRBJ1-2,TRBV5-8,14,NA,few,TGTGCCAGCAGCCTACCAGGGATTCTCTATGGCTACACCTTC,CASSLPGILYGYTF
TRBJ2-1,TRBV28,15,TRBD2,NA,TGTGCCAGCAGTCCGCTAGCGGGAAGGAGCAATGAGCAGTTCTTC,CASSPLAGRSNEQFF
TRBJ2-2,TRBV5-1,17,NA,NA,TGCGCCAGCAGCCCACCCTCTGGGCGTCCCGACACCGGGGAGCTGTTTTTT,CASSPPSGRPDTGELFF
TRBJ2-6,TRBV4-3,17,NA,NA,TGCGCCAGCAGCCAAGATCTTCCCCTTTCTGGGGCCAACGTCCTGACTTTC,CASSQDLPLSGANVLTF
TRBJ2-7,TRBV7-2,11,TRBD1,NA,TGTGCCAGCACCTTACGGGGACAGTACTCCTTC,CASTLRGQYSF
TRBJ2-7,TRBV10-3,13,NA,NA,TGTGCCATCAGTGGGTGGGGCGGATGGGAGCAGTACTTC,CAISGWGGWEQYF
TRBJ1-2,TRBV28,12,NA,NA,TGTGCCAGCAGCTACCACGGGTATGGCTACACCTTC,CASSYHGYGYTF
TRBJ1-1,TRBV9,13,NA,NA,TGTGCCAGCAGCGTAGAACTGCACACTGAAGCTTTCTTT,CASSVELHTEAFF
TRBJ2-2,TRBV7-2,14,TRBD1,NA,TGTGCCAGCACCCCGACAGGGCGGACCGGGGAGCTGTTTTTT,CASTPTGRTGELFF
TRBJ2-3,TRBV9,14,NA,once,TGTGCCAGCAGCGTAGGGCTAGGTACAGATACGCAGTATTTT,CASSVGLGTDTQYF
TRBJ1-5,TRBV19,14,NA,few,TGTGCCAGTAGTCTAAGACAGCTAGGTCAGCCCCAGCATTTT,CASSLRQLGQPQHF
TRBJ1-1,TRBV21-1,21,NA,NA,TGTGCCGGCCTAGGGGGACCGGGACAGGGTTTTTGTGGGTGGAGGTACACTGAAGCTTTCTTT,CAGLGGPGQGFCGWRYTEAFF
TRBJ1-4,TRBV7-2,14,NA,NA,TGTGCCAGCAGCTTACAGGGGTCTAATGAAAAACTGTTTTTT,CASSLQGSNEKLFF
TRBJ2-1,TRBV10-3,13,NA,few,TGTGCCATCACAGGCAGGGAATACAATGAGCAGTTCTTC,CAITGREYNEQFF
TRBJ1-6,TRBV9,14,NA,few,TGTGCCAGCAGTCTCCGGGACTTCAATTCACCCCTCCACTTT,CASSLRDFNSPLHF
TRBJ2-1,TRBV11-2,13,NA,NA,TGTGCCAGCAGCGGAGGTAGGAGGAATGAGCAGTTCTTC,CASSGGRRNEQFF
TRBJ2-5,TRBV6-1,17,TRBD2,NA,TGTGCCAGCAGTGAAGTGTATAGCGGGGGGGCCCAAGAGACCCAGTACTTC,CASSEVYSGGAQETQYF
TRBJ1-2,TRBV2,13,TRBD1,NA,TGTGCCAGCAGTGAGGCGGGACAGAGAAGCTACACCTTC,CASSEAGQRSYTF
TRBJ2-2,TRBV10-3,14,TRBD1,NA,TGTGCCACCGGGGACAGTCCGAACACCGGGGAGCTGTTTTTT,CATGDSPNTGELFF
TRBJ2-3,TRBV7-2,13,NA,NA,TGTGCCAGCAGCTTGACAAGGGGGAGTACGCAGTATTTT,CASSLTRGSTQYF
TRBJ1-3,TRBV19,15,NA,NA,TGTGCCAGTAGTATAGAGGTCGCGGCGGGAAACACCATATATTTT,CASSIEVAAGNTIYF
TRBJ1-1,TRBV7-8,13,TRBD1,NA,TGTGCCAGCAGCCCGGGACAGGGGGCATTTGCTTTCTTT,CASSPGQGAFAFF
TRBJ2-1,TRBV2,11,NA,NA,TGTGCCAGCAGTGCTTACAATGAGCAGTTCTTC,CASSAYNEQFF
TRBJ2-7,TRBV1,15,NA,NA,TGCACCAGCAGCCAAGGAGGGGGACAGACCTACGAGCAGTACTTC,CTSSQGGGQTYEQYF
TRBJ2-7,TRBV6-5,15,TRBD2,once,TGTGCCAGCAGTAACGGGCTAGCGGGTACATACGAGCAGTACTTC,CASSNGLAGTYEQYF
TRBJ2-7,TRBV9,11,NA,NA,TGTGCCCGTACAAGCTCCTACGAGCAGTACTTC,CARTSSYEQYF
TRBJ2-4,TRBV23-1,17,NA,NA,TGCGCCAGCAGTCAGCCCCATACAGGGCCAGCCAAAAACATTCAGTACTTC,CASSQPHTGPAKNIQYF
TRBJ2-7,TRBV28,14,NA,once,TGTGCCAGCAGTTTAGGCGGGTTCTCCTACGAGCAGTACTTC,CASSLGGFSYEQYF
TRBJ1-5,TRBV3-1/TRBV3-2,20,TRBD1,NA,TGTGCCAGCAGCCAAGATAACCCCAGGACAGGGTGTGGGGGCAATCAGCCCCAGCATTTT,CASSQDNPRTGCGGNQPQHF
TRBJ2-1,TRBV5-6,17,TRBD2,NA,TGTGCCAGCAGAGAGACTAGCGGGGGAAGCTCCTACAATGAGCAGTTCTTC,CASRETSGGSSYNEQFF
TRBJ2-1,TRBV7-9,17,NA,NA,TGTGCCAGCAGCCCCAGGAGGGCGTCTGGCCCCTACAATGAGCAGTTCTTC,CASSPRRASGPYNEQFF
TRBJ2-1,TRBV2,15,TRBD1,NA,TGTGCCAGCAGTGACACAGGGGGGACAGACAATGAGCAGTTCTTC,CASSDTGGTDNEQFF
TRBJ2-3,TRBV7-9,16,TRBD1,NA,TGTGCCAGCAGCCACGTCGGACAGGGGAAGGAAGATACGCAGTATTTT,CASSHVGQGKEDTQYF
TRBJ1-1,TRBV7-9,15,TRBD1,NA,TGTGCCAGCAGCTCGTCAACAGGGGCGAGCACTGAAGCTTTCTTT,CASSSSTGASTEAFF
TRBJ2-2,TRBV19,18,TRBD2,NA,TGTGCCAGTAGTATACCCAAAAGCGGGAGAGCGAACACCGGGGAGCTGTTTTTT,CASSIPKSGRANTGELFF
TRBJ2-2,TRBV4-1,15,NA,NA,TGCGCCAGCAGAGCAACCCCGCCAACGCTCGGGGAGCTGTTTTTT,CASRATPPTLGELFF